This section outlines one TCR beta chain sequence together with its context. Its antigen is undetermined. Generated by immunoSEQ multiplex PCR, the TCRdb table keeps only in-frame clones and is missing some. The data contain approximately 98,000 clones, approximately 80% of them seen just once; the ten biggest clones take up around 5.5%. The data were taken from a study of OX40 agonist ivuxolimab in advanced cancers. Study-wide findings and caveats: Partial responders treated at 0.1-3.0 mg/kg exhibited clonal expansion among the lowest measured.

V lost 2 bases and J lost 4, with 3 bases in between. The CDR3 loop spans 12 amino acids. Germline V gene sequence: CDR1 MDHEN, CDR2 SYDVKM. This TCR came from an adult with an advanced solid tumor such as melanoma, head and neck, liver or kidney cancer. The genes are TRBV28 and TRBJ2-1; D gene unclear. The material was CD4+ or CD8+ T cells sorted from blood, obtained in a trial of the OX40 agonist ivuxolimab. CDR3: CASSLGYNEQFF. The CDR3 coding sequence is TGTGCCAGCAGTTTAGGGTACAATGAGCAGTTCTTC.